This T cell receptor (beta chain) was sequenced for a study of blood T cell repertoires in COVID-19. The wider study: The cDNA or gDNA used as material had been derived from T cells, B-cell-depleted T cells, or PBMCs.

The CDR3 loop spans 15 amino acids. Germline V gene data show CDR1 as MGHDK and CDR2 as SYGVNS. J was trimmed by 5 bases and V by 2 bases; bases with no gene match: 3. Source study methods: Estimated nucleated cell counts came from reference gene primer amplification. The assay was immunoSEQ multiplex PCR, and TCRdb's table has in-frame clones only and misses some. For V, J and clone size, that table is used; D and trimming come from the DNA. The sample includes 200,000 to 250,000 clones, 89% of them seen just once. Sequencing input: peripheral blood. J is TRBJ1-4 and V is TRBV25-1; 9 bases match TRBD1. The receptor was derived from a man in his 60s who had recovered from COVID-19. The CDR3 region is CASSEGDRVNEKLFF. The CDR3 nucleotides read TGTGCCAGCAGTGAAGGGGACAGGGTAAATGAAAAACTGTTTTTT.